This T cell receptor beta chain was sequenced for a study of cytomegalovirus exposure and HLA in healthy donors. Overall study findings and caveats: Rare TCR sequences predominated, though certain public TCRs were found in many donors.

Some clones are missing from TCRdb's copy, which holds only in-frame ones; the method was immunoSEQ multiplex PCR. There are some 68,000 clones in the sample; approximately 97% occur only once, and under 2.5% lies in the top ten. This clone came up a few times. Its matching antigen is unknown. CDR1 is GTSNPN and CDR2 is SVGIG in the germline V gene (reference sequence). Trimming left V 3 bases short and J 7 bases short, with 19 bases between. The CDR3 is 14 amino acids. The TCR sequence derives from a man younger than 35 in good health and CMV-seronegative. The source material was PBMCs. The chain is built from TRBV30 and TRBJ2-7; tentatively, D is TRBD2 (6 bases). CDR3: CAWSVRDLAPEQYF. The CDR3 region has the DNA TGTGCCTGGAGCGTGCGGGACTTAGCTCCGGAGCAGTACTTC.